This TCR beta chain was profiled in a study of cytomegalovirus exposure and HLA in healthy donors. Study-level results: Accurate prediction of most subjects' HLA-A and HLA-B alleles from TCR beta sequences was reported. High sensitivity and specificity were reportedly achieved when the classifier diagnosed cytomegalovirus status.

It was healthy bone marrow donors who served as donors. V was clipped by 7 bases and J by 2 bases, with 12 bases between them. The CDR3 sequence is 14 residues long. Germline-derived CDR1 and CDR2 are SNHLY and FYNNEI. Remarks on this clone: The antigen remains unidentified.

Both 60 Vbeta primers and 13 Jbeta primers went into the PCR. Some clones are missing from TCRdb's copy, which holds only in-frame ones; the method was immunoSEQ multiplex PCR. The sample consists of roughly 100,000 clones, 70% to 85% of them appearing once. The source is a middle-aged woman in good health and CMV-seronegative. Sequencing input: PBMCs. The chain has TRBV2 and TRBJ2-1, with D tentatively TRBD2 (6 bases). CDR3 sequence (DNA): TGTGCCAGCAACTTGCGGGGAACCTACAATGAGCAGTTCTTC. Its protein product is CASNLRGTYNEQFF.